These 10 T cell receptor beta chains came from one sample sequenced in a study of spatial heterogeneity in lung cancer. Time point reported: sample taken at primary tumor resection. Whole RNA from tumor, nontumor lung or frozen PBMC was sequenced unsorted. TCRdb redid the calling of the 5' RACE reads with MiXCR, one entry per CDR3 protein. The table records about 50,000 distinct CDR3 sequences, approximately 7.6% of them present only once. The specimen was PBMCs, collected at surgery. These receptors were collected from a female donor with early-stage non-small cell lung cancer.

This clonotype has ten or more counts. The chain uses TRBV10-3 and TRBJ2-1; D ambiguous. Trimming removed 10 bases from V and 0 bases from J, with 16 bases in between. Germline V lookup: CDR1 ENHRY, CDR2 SYGVKD. This CDR3 region has 15 residues. CDR3 nucleotides: TGTGCCAACGCCGACTCGTTGAGCTCCTACAATGAGCAGTTCTTC. Amino acids: CANADSLSSYNEQFF.

This rearrangement joins TRBV13 to TRBJ2-7; the match to TRBD1 covers 7 bases. The V gene end was trimmed by 0 bases and the J gene end by 4 bases; junction bases not matched to a gene: 6. This CDR3 region has 15 residues. Germline CDR1 PRHDT, CDR2 FYEKMQ (reference sequence). CDR3: CASSLGTGWRYEQYF. For the CDR3, the DNA is TGTGCCAGCAGCTTAGGGACAGGGTGGAGGTACGAGCAGTACTTC.

The sample holds a few counts of this clonotype. The chain recombines TRBV5-5 with TRBJ2-3, with 9 nucleotides matching TRBD1. Trimming took 4 bases from V and 6 from J; bases not matched to a gene: 9. The CDR3 contains 15 residues. CDR1 and CDR2 from the germline V gene are SGHKS and YYEKEE (reference sequence). CDR3 in amino acids: CASSLSGQGSDTQYF. CDR3 in DNA: TGTGCCAGCAGCCTCTCCGGACAGGGGTCGGATACGCAGTATTTT.

This chain links TRBV7-6 with TRBJ2-7; D gene uncertain. Trimming left V 1 base short and J 0 bases short, with 7 bases between. The CDR3 runs 14 residues. Germline V CDR1 and CDR2: SGHVS, FNYEAQ. CDR3 coding DNA: TGTGCCAGCAGCTTAGGCAGCCTCTCCTACGAGCAGTACTTC. Its translation: CASSLGSLSYEQYF.

This clonotype was observed many times. The chain joins TRBV4-3 to TRBJ1-4; no definite D call. Germline loops: CDR1 LGHNA, CDR2 YSLEER. The V end was cut by 1 base, the J end by 3 bases, with 12 bases between. This CDR3 has 16 amino acids. Written as DNA, the CDR3 is TGCGCCAGCAGCCAAGCCGGTCGGTCGGCTAATGAAAAACTGTTTTTT. Its translation: CASSQAGRSANEKLFF.

This clonotype was seen a few times. The chain carries TRBV7-9 and TRBJ2-3; TRBD1 matches at 10 bases. In germline, CDR1 is SEHNR, CDR2 FQNEAQ (reference sequence). The V segment lost 5 bases and the J segment 3 bases; nucleotides outside the gene matches: 5. The CDR3 runs to 15 residues. CDR3 bases: TGTGCCAGCAGCCCGACAGGGGGCAGGACAGATACGCAGTATTTT. Encoded protein: CASSPTGGRTDTQYF.

This clonotype was detected ten times or more. The V gene is TRBV4-3, the J gene TRBJ2-5; D unclear. The V end was cut by 3 bases, the J end by 4 bases, with 15 bases between. The CDR3 length is 15 residues. Germline values: CDR1 LGHNA, CDR2 YSLEER. The CDR3 nucleotides are TGCGCCAGCAGCCATGGTCCCCAGGCGTCAGAGACCCAGTACTTC. Its protein is CASSHGPQASETQYF.

There are a few counts of this clonotype. The genes are TRBV12-3 or TRBV12-4 and TRBJ2-1; TRBD1 agrees at 9 bases. V was clipped by 5 bases and J by 4 bases; unmatched bases: 6. The CDR3 covers 15 residues. This CDR3 is CASSPGQGQYNEQFF. CDR3 DNA: TGTGCCAGCAGTCCGGGACAGGGCCAATACAATGAGCAGTTCTTC.

This clonotype was detected only a few times. The rearrangement links TRBV5-1 to TRBJ2-7, with D perhaps assigned TRBD1 or TRBD2 (6 bases each). The V end lost 2 bases, the J end lost 5 bases, and 17 bases lay between the germline ends. Looked up from germline, CDR1 is SGHRS and CDR2 is YFSETQ. CDR3 length equals 15 residues. CDR3 in DNA: TGCGCCAGCAGCTTCAGGGAAGGGGGGCAGGACGAGCAGTACTTC. It codes for CASSFREGGQDEQYF.

The V and J genes are TRBV12-3 or TRBV12-4 and TRBJ2-3, with D maybe TRBD1 (5 bases). CDR3 length: 16 amino acids. Trimming removed 1 base at V and 4 bases at J, with 15 bases between. The CDR3 spells CASSLGGRVLSDTQYF. In DNA form, the CDR3 reads TGTGCCAGCAGTTTAGGCGGCAGGGTTTTGTCAGATACGCAGTATTTT.